This TCR beta chain was sequenced in a study of blood T cell repertoires in COVID-19. Study-level information: Specimens from acute and convalescent COVID-19 originated in the United States, Italy and Spain. Sample material is recorded as cDNA or gDNA derived from T cells, B-cell-depleted T cells, or PBMCs.

The germline V gene encodes CDR1 LGHNA and CDR2 YSLEER. The junction had 7 bases not matched to a gene; V was cut back by 1 base and J by 1 base. The CDR3 length is 17 residues. Assay used: immunoSEQ multiplex PCR; TCRdb lists only in-frame clones, some missing. Here the sample spans roughly 350,000 clones, approximately 92% being singletons. Each participant's cohort was designated according to participant-reported clinical history. Two negative PCRs, clearance, or symptom resolution characterized the recovered Cohort 3 donors. The receptor was isolated from a woman aged 25 to 45 who had recovered from COVID-19. The V gene is TRBV4-3, the J gene TRBJ2-3; 8 bases map to TRBD1. The sample consisted of PBMCs or T cells enriched from blood (not recorded which). CDR3 nucleotide sequence: TGCGCCAGCAGCCAAGCCCCCCCGGGACAGGGCACAGATACGCAGTATTTT. This codes for CASSQAPPGQGTDTQYF.